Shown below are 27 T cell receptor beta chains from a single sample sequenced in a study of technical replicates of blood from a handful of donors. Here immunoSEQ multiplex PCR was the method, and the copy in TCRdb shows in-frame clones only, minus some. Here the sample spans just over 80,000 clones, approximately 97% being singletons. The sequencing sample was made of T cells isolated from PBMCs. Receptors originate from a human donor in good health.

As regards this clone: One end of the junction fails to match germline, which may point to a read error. CDR3 loop: CASGFASGSVGELFF. In DNA form, the CDR3 reads TGTGCCAGCGGTTTCGCTAGCGGGAGTGTCGGGGAGCTGTTTTTT. This chain links TRBV27 with TRBJ2-2; 10 bases are shared with TRBD2. This CDR3 is 15 amino acids long. Germline CDR1 MNHEY, CDR2 SMNVEV (reference sequence).

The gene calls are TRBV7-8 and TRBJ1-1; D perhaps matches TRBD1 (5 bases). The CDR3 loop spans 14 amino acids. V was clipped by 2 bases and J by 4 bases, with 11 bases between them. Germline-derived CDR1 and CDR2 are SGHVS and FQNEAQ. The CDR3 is CASSLNGAATEAFF. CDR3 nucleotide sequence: TGTGCCAGCAGCTTAAATGGGGCAGCCACTGAAGCTTTCTTT.

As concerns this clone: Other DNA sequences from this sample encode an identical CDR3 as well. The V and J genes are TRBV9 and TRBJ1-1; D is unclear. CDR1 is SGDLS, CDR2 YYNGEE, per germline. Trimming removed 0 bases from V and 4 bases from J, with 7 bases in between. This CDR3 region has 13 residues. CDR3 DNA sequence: TGTGCCAGCAGCGTAGCGGGGAGCACTGAAGCTTTCTTT. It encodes CASSVAGSTEAFF. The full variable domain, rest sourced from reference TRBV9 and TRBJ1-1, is DSGVTQTPKHLITATGQRVTLRCSPRSGDLSVYWYQQSLDQGLQFLIQYYNGEERAKGNILERFSAQQFPDLHSELNLSSLELGDSALYFCASSVAGSTEAFFGQGTRLTVV.

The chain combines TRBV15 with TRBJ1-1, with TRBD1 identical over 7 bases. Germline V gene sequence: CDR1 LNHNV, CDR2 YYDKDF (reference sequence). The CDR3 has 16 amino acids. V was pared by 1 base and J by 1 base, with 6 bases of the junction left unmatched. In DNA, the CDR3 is TGTGCCACCAGCAGAGGAGGTAACAGGGGGAACACTGAAGCTTTCTTT. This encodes CATSRGGNRGNTEAFF.

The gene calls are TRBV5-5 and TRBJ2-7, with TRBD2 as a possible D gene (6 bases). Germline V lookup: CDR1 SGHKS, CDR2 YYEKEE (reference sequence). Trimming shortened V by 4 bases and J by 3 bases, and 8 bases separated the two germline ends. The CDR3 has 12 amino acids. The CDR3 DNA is TGTGCCAGCAGCCTGGACTACTACGAGCAGTACTTC. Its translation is CASSLDYYEQYF.

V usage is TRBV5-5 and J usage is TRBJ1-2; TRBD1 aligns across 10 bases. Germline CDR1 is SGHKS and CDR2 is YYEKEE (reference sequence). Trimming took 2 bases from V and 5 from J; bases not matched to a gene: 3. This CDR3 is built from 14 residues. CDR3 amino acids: CASSFRDRGYGYTF. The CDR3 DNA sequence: TGTGCCAGCAGCTTTAGGGACAGGGGTTATGGCTACACCTTC.

CDR3 loop: CASSQSLAGGGTGELFF. The CDR3 DNA follows: TGTGCCAGCAGCCAATCCTTAGCGGGAGGGGGCACCGGGGAGCTGTTTTTT. The chain recombines TRBV4-2 with TRBJ2-2; 11 bases map to TRBD2. The CDR3 runs to 17 residues. The germline V gene has CDR1 LGHNA and CDR2 YNFKEQ. After removal of 2 bases from V and 4 bases from J, the junction contained 6 bases not matched to a gene.

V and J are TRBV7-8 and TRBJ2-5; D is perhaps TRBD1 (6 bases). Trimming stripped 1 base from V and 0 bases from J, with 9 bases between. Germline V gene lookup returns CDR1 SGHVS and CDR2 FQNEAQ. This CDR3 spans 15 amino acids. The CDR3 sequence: CASSLGDMYQETQYF. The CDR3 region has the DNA TGTGCCAGCAGCTTAGGGGACATGTACCAAGAGACCCAGTACTTC.

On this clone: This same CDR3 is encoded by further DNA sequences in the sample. The CDR3 sequence: CASSLATSGMYEQYF. Written as DNA, the CDR3 is TGTGCCAGCAGCTTGGCGACCAGCGGGATGTACGAGCAGTACTTC. This chain uses TRBV5-4 with TRBJ2-7, with 7 bases identical to TRBD2. V gave up 0 bases and J gave up 4 bases; unmatched junction bases: 7. Germline V gene data show CDR1 as SGHNT and CDR2 as YYREEE (reference sequence). The CDR3 is made up of 15 amino acids.

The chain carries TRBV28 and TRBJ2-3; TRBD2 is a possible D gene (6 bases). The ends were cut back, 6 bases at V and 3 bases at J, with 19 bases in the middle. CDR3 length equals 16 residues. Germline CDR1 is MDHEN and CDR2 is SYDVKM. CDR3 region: CASRSPGEEWTDTQYF. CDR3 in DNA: TGTGCCAGCAGATCCCCGGGGGAGGAGTGGACAGATACGCAGTATTTT.

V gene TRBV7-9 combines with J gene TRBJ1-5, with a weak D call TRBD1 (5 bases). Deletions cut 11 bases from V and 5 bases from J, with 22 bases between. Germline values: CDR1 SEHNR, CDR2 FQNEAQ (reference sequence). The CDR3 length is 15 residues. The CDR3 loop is CASGLGGTVYQPQHF. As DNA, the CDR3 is TGTGCCTCCGGCCTCGGGGGAACGGTATATCAGCCCCAGCATTTT.

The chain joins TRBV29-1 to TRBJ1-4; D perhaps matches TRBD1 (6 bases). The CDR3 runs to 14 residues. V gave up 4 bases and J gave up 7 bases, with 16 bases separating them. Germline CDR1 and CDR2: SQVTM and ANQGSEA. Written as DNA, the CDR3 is TGCAGCGTTGGAATGGGGGGGCTAGGTGAAAAACTGTTTTTT. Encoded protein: CSVGMGGLGEKLFF.

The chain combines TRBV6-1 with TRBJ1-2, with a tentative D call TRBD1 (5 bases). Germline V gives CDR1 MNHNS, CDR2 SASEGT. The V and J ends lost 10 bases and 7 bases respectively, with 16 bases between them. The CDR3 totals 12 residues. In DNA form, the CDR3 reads TGTGCCATCCAAACCGGGGGGGGTGGCTACACCTTC. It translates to CAIQTGGGGYTF.

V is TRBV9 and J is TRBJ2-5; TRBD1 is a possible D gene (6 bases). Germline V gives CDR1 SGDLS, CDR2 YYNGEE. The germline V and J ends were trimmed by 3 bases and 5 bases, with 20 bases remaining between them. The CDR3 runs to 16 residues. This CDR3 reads CASSEQGSRIKETQYF. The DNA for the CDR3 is TGTGCCAGCAGCGAGCAGGGGTCCCGGATAAAGGAGACCCAGTACTTC.

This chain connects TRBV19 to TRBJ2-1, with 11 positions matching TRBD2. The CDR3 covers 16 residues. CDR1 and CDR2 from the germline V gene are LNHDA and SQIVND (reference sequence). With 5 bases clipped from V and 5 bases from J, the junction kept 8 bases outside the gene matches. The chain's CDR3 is CASSLTGTSGNNEQFF. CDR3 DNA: TGTGCCAGTAGTTTAACCGGGACTAGCGGAAACAATGAGCAGTTCTTC.

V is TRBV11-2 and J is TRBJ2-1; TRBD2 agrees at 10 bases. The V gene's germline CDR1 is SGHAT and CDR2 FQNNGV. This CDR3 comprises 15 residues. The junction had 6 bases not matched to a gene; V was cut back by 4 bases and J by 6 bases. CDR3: CASSSSSGSFNEQFF. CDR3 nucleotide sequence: TGTGCCAGCAGCTCATCTAGCGGGAGTTTCAATGAGCAGTTCTTC.

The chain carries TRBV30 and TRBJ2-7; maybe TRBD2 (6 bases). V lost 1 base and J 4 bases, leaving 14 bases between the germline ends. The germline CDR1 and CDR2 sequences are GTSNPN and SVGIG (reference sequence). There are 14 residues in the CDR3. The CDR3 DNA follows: TGTGCCTGGAGTGGAACGGGAGCTACTTACGAGCAGTACTTC. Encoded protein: CAWSGTGATYEQYF. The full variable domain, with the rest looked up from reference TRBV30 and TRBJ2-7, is SQTIHQWPATLVQPVGSPLSLECTVEGTSNPNLYWYRQAAGRGLQLLFYSVGIGQISSEVPQNLSASRPQDRQFILSSKKLLLSDSGFYLCAWSGTGATYEQYFGPGTRLTVT.

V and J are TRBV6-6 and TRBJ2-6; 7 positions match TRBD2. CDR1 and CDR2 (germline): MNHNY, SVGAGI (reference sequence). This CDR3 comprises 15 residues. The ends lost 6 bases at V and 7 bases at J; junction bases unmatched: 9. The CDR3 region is CASSLRGVEANVLTF. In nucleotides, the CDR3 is TGTGCCAGCAGCCTTCGGGGGGTCGAAGCCAACGTCCTGACTTTC.

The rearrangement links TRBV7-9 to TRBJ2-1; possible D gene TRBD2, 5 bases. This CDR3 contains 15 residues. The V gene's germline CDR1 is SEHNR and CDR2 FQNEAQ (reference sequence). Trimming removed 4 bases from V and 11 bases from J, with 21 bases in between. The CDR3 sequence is CASSSRVAHSTKQFF. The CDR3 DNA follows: TGTGCCAGCAGCTCCCGGGTAGCGCACAGTACCAAGCAGTTCTTC.

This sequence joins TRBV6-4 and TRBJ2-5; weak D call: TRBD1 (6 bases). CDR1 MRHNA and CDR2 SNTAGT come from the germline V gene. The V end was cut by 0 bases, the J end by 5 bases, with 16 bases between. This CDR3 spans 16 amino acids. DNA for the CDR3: TGTGCCAGCAGTGACTCGAGGCTAGGGCAGGGGGAGACCCAGTACTTC. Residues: CASSDSRLGQGETQYF.

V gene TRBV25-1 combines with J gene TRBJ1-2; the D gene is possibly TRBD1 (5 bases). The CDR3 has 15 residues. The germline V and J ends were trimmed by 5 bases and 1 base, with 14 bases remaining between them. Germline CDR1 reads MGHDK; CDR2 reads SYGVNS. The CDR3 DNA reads TGTGCCAGCAGTCCGTCAGGGCAATATAACTATGGCTACACCTTC. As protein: CASSPSGQYNYGYTF.

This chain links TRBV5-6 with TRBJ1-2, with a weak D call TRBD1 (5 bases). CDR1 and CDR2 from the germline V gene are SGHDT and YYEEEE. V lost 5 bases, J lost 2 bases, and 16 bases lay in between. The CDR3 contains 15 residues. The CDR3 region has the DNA TGTGCCAGCAGTAATTATGGGGGGGGGAACTATGGCTACACCTTC. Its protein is CASSNYGGGNYGYTF.

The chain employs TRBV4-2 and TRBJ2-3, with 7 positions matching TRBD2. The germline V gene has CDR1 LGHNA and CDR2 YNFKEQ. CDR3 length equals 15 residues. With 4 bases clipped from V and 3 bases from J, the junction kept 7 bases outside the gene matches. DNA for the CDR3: TGTGCCAGCAGCCCTCAGACTAGCTCTACAGATACGCAGTATTTT. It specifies CASSPQTSSTDTQYF.

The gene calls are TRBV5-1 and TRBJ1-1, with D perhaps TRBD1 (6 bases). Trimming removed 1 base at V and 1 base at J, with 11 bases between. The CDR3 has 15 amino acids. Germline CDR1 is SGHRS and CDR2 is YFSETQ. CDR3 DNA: TGCGCCAGCAGCTTGACGGGACACCAGAACACTGAAGCTTTCTTT. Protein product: CASSLTGHQNTEAFF. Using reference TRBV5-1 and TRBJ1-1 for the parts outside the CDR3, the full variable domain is KAGVTQTPRYLIKTRGQQVTLSCSPISGHRSVSWYQQTPGQGLQFLFEYFSETQRNKGNFPGRFSGRQFSNSRSEMNVSTLELGDSALYLCASSLTGHQNTEAFFGQGTRLTVV.

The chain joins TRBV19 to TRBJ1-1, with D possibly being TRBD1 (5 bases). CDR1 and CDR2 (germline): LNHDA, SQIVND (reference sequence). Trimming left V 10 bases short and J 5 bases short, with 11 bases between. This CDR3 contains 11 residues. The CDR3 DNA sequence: TGTGCCACAGGGTTATTGACTGAAGCTTTCTTT. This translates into CATGLLTEAFF.

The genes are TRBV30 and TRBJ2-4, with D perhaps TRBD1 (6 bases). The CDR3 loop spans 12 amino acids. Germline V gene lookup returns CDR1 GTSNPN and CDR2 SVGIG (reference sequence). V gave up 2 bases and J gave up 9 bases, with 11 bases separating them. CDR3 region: CAWSPQGSIQYF. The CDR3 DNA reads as TGTGCCTGGAGTCCGCAGGGGAGCATTCAGTACTTC.

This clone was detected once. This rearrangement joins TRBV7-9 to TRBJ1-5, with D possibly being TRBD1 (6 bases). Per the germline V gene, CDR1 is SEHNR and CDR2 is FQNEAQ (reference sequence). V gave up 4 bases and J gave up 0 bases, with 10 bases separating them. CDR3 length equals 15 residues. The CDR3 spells CASSSYRDSNQPQHF. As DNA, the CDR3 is TGTGCCAGCAGCTCTTACAGGGATAGCAATCAGCCCCAGCATTTT.